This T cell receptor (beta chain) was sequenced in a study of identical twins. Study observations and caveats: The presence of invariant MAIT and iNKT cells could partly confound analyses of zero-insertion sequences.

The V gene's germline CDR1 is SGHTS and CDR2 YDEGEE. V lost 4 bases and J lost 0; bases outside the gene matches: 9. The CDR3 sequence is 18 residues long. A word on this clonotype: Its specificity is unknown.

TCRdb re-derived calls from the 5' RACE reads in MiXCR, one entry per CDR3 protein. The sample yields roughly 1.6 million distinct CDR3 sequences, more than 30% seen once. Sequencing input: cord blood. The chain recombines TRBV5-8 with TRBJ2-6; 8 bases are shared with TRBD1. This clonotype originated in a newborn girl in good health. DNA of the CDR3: TGTGCCAGCAGCACCCGGGACAGGCCTTTCTCTGGGGCCAACGTCCTGACTTTC. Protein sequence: CASSTRDRPFSGANVLTF.